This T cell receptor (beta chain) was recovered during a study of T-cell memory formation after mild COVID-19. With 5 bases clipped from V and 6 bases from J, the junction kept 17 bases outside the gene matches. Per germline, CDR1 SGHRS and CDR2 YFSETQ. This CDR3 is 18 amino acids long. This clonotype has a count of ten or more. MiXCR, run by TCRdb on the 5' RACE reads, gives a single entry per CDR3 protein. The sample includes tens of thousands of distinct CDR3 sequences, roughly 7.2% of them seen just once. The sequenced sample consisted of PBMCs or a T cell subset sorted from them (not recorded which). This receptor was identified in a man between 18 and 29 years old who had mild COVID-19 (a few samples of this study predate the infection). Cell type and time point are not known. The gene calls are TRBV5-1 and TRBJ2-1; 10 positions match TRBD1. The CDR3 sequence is CASRTGTGVLRRLNEQFF. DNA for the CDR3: TGCGCCAGCAGGACCGGGACAGGGGTTCTCAGACGACTCAATGAGCAGTTCTTC.